The clone carrying this T cell receptor beta chain occurred many times. The data were obtained in a study of human T cells and chemical hapten exposure. Study-wide background: The cohort included alopecia areata under or over 50% scalp, totalis and universalis.

Time point specified: patch test 2, 6 weeks after DPC sensitization. Documented treatment: therapeutic diphenylcyclopropenone sensitization with weekly scalp DPC. Donors, patients with alopecia ranging from 18 to 70 years old and judged suitable for DPC, provided samples. One entry per CDR3 protein results from TCRdb running MiXCR on the RACE reads. Of 90,000 to 110,000 distinct CDR3 sequences in the sample, about a tenth were seen once. The CDR3 has 11 amino acids. Germline V gene lookup returns CDR1 DFQATT and CDR2 SNEGSKA (reference sequence). The V end was cut by 7 bases, the J end by 5 bases, with 11 bases between.

This sample comprised whole blood, obtained in connection with sensitization to the hapten diphenylcyclopropenone (DPC). The V and J genes are TRBV20-1 and TRBJ2-5; D unresolved. The receptor was derived from a middle-aged woman with alopecia areata. Some clones in this sample may be carry-over from other donors' samples. The CDR3 is CSVRVLETQYF. DNA for the CDR3: TGCAGTGTTAGGGTTCTCGAGACCCAGTACTTC.